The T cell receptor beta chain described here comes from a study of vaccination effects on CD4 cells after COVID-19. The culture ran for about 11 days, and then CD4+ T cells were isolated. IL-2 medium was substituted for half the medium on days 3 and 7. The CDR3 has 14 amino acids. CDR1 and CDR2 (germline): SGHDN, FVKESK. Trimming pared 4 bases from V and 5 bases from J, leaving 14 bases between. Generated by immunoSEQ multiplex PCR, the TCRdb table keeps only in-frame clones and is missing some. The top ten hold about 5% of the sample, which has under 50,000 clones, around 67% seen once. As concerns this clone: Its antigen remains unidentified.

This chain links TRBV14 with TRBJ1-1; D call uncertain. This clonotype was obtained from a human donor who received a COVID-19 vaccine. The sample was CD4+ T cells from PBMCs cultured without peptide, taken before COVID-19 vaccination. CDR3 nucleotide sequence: TGTGCCAGCAGCCCAGTCACAGTCTGGACTGAAGCTTTCTTT. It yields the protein CASSPVTVWTEAFF.